A selection of T cell receptor beta chains follows, all from one sample in a study of monozygotic twins with inflammatory bowel disease. TCRdb re-called the 5' RACE reads, yielding one record per CDR3 amino acid sequence without DNA. The sample's table shows about 450,000 distinct CDR3 sequences. The sequenced material came from blood. Receptors originate from a human donor with ulcerative colitis or Crohn's disease, or a healthy co-twin of an affected twin (not recorded which). The CDR3 runs from the conserved cysteine through the conserved F or W.

J,length,V,CDR3
TRBJ2-3,13,TRBV20-1,CSARALDTDMQYF
TRBJ1-3,14,TRBV12-3/TRBV12-4,CASTPSRPGNTIYF
TRBJ2-1,12,TRBV11-1,CASSLGLSEQFF
TRBJ2-5,14,TRBV7-2,CASNLWREQETQYF
TRBJ1-3,16,TRBV11-2,CASSLGGPRSGNTIYF
TRBJ1-1,16,TRBV7-2,CASSLGTGGMGTEAFF
TRBJ2-7,12,TRBV30,CAWSGSAYEQYF
TRBJ1-1,16,TRBV5-1,CASSLVGTVMNTEAFF
TRBJ2-4,18,TRBV4-2,CASSQEWSGSMSKNIQYF
TRBJ2-1,13,TRBV24-1,CATSRLSSSEQFF
TRBJ2-3,15,TRBV6-1,CASSAGGRAWNTQYF
TRBJ2-3,15,TRBV12-3/TRBV12-4,CASSPSGGGADTQYF
TRBJ2-7,14,TRBV6-2/TRBV6-3,CASSTTARSYEQYF
TRBJ2-7,15,TRBV7-2,CASSITGQLGFEQYF
TRBJ1-4,14,TRBV5-4,CASSPGMWDEKLFF
TRBJ1-2,13,TRBV7-3,CASSFGGSYGYTF
TRBJ2-1,16,TRBV4-2,CASSQDRGGNYNEQFF
TRBJ2-2,17,TRBV5-1,CASSTGTGGLYTGELFF
TRBJ1-3,15,TRBV7-9,CASSLESGAGNTIYF
TRBJ1-1,14,TRBV29-1,CSVLRGEGGTEAFF
TRBJ1-1,13,TRBV7-2,CASSRSPDTEAFF
TRBJ2-1,16,TRBV11-3,CASSPALAGGINEQFF
TRBJ2-3,14,TRBV18,CASSPIGRLDTQYF
TRBJ2-7,15,TRBV4-1,CASSRGTGDGYEQYF
TRBJ2-2,14,TRBV24-1,CATSSTVNTGELFF
TRBJ1-5,13,TRBV12-3/TRBV12-4,CASSWTANQPQHF
TRBJ2-1,13,TRBV10-3,CATGGQEGDEQFF
TRBJ2-7,13,TRBV18,CASTPIGTYEQYF
TRBJ2-1,15,TRBV5-1,CASSPSRGSYNEQFF
TRBJ2-3,17,TRBV7-2,CASSSGGSGARADTQYF
TRBJ1-1,14,TRBV6-2/TRBV6-3,CASSSTAPNTEAFF
TRBJ2-7,13,TRBV5-1,CASSVAPGGEQYF
TRBJ2-3,17,TRBV15,CATSSRAGPIRTDTQYF
TRBJ2-1,12,TRBV6-1,CASEGYADVQFF
TRBJ2-2,15,TRBV12-3/TRBV12-4,CASIPTGKDTGELFF
TRBJ2-6,15,TRBV19,CASSILDTGANVLTF
TRBJ1-2,12,TRBV24-1,CATSDWSRGYTF
TRBJ2-7,13,TRBV5-6,CASSADRGDEQYF
TRBJ1-2,13,TRBV5-1,CASSLDREKGYTF
TRBJ2-5,12,TRBV20-1,CSARPGGETQYF
TRBJ2-2,11,TRBV29-1,CSVARTGELFF
TRBJ1-2,15,TRBV5-1,CASSLAGTGGDGYTF
TRBJ1-2,15,TRBV7-2,CASRPGGGANYGYTF
TRBJ2-5,14,TRBV18,CASSPVGGAETQYF
TRBJ2-7,16,TRBV5-5,CASSLDLGTKAYEQYF
TRBJ1-2,12,TRBV12-3/TRBV12-4,CASSGSQYGYTF
TRBJ2-3,14,TRBV11-3,CASSPQTDPTTQYF
TRBJ1-2,14,TRBV5-1,CASSLAQQGSGYTF